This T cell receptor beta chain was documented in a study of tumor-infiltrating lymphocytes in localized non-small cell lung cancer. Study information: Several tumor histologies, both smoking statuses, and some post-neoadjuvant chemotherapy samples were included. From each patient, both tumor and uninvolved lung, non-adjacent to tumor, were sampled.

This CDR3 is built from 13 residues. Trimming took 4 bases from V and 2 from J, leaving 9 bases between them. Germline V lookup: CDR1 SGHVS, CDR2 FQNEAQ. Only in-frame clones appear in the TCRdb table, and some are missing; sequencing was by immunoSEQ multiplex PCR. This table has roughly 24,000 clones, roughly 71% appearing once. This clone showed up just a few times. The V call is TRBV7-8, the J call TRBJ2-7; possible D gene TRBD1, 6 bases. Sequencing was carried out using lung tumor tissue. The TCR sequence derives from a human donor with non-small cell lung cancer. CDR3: CASSSTGTYEQYF. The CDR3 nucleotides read TGTGCCAGCAGCTCTACAGGGACCTACGAGCAGTACTTC.